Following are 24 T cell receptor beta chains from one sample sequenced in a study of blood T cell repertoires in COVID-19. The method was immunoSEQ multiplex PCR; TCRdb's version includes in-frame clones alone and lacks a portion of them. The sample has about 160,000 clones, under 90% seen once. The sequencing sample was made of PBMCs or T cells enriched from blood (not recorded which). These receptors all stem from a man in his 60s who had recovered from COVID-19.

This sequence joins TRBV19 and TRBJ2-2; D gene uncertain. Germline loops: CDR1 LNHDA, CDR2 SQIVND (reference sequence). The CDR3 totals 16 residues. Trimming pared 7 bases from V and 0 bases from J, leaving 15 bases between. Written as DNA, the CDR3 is TGTGCCAGTACCCCCCACAGACCTACGAACACCGGGGAGCTGTTTTTT. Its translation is CASTPHRPTNTGELFF.

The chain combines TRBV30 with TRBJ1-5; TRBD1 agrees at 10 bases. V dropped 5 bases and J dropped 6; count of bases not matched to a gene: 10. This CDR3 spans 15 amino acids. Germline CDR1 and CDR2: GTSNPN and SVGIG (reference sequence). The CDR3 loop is CAWGETGGWTQPQHF. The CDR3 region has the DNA TGTGCCTGGGGGGAGACAGGGGGCTGGACTCAGCCCCAGCATTTT.

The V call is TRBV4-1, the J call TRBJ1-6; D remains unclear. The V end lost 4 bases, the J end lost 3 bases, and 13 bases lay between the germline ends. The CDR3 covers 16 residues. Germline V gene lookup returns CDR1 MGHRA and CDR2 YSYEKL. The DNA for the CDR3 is TGCGCCAGCAGCCCCTTCGCGGGCGTCTATAATTCACCCCTCCACTTT. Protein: CASSPFAGVYNSPLHF.

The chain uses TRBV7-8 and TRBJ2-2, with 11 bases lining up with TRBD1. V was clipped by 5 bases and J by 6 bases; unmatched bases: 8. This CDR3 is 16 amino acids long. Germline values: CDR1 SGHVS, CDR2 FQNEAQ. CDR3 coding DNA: TGTGCCAGCAGCATTCGGACAGGGGGCGCGGCCGGGGAGCTGTTTTTT. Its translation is CASSIRTGGAAGELFF.

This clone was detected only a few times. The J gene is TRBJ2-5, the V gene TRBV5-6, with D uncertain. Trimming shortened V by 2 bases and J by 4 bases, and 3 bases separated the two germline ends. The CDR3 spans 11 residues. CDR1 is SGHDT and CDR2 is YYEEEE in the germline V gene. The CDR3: CASSFRETQYF. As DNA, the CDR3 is TGTGCCAGCAGCTTCAGAGAGACCCAGTACTTC.

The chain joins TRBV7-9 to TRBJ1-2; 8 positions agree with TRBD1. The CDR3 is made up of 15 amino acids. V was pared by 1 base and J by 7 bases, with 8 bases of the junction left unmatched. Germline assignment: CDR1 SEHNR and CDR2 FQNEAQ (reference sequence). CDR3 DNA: TGTGCCAGCAGCTTAGGACAGGGGTTACTTGCTGGCTACACCTTC. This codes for CASSLGQGLLAGYTF.

CDR3 DNA: TGTGCCAGCAGCTTGCCCCGCGGGGGGGCGACCTATGGCTACACCTTC. Translated: CASSLPRGGATYGYTF. The chain recombines TRBV5-4 with TRBJ1-2, with TRBD1 as a possible D gene (6 bases). Trimming left V 1 base short and J 4 bases short, with 17 bases between. The CDR3 runs to 16 residues. Germline V lookup: CDR1 SGHNT, CDR2 YYREEE (reference sequence).

The CDR3 region has the DNA TGTGCCAGCAGTTTAGGCAACACCTACAATGAGCAGTTCTTC. This translates into CASSLGNTYNEQFF. This rearrangement joins TRBV28 to TRBJ2-1, with D unresolved. The CDR3 has 14 amino acids. CDR1 and CDR2 from the germline V gene are MDHEN and SYDVKM. Trimming stripped 2 bases from V and 2 bases from J, with 7 bases between.

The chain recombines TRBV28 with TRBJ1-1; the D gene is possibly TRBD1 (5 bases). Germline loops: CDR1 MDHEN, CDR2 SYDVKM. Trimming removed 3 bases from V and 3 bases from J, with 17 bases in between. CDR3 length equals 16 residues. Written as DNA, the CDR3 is TGTGCCAGCAGTTTTAGCAGGGTGGGGCGCGACACTGAAGCTTTCTTT. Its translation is CASSFSRVGRDTEAFF.

CDR3 loop: CASSQVLAGKKETQYF. CDR3 DNA sequence: TGTGCCAGCAGCCAAGTACTAGCGGGGAAAAAAGAGACCCAGTACTTC. The chain is built from TRBV3-1 (or the pseudogene TRBV3-2) and TRBJ2-5; 10 bases are shared with TRBD2. Germline trimming cut 1 base from V and 3 bases from J; bases unmatched to any gene: 5. The CDR3 length is 16 residues. Germline assignment: CDR1 LGHDT and CDR2 YNNKEL (reference sequence).

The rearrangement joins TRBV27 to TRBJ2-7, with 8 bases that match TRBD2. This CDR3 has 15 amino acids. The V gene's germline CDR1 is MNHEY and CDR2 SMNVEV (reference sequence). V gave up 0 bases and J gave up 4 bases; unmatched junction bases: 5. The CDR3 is CASSLSMGGGYEQYF. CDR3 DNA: TGTGCCAGCAGTTTATCGATGGGCGGGGGGTACGAGCAGTACTTC.

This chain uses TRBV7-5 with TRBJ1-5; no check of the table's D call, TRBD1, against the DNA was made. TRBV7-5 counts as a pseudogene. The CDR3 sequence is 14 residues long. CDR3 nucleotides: TGTGTCAGAAGCTTAGACAGGGGGATACAGCCCCAGCATTTT. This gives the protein CVRSLDRGIQPQHF.

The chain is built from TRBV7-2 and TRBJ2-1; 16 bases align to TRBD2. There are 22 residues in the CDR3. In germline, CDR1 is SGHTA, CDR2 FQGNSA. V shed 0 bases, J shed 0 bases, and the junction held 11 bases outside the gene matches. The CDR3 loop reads CASSLARGTSGRVLDSYNEQFF. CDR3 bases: TGTGCCAGCAGCTTAGCCCGCGGGACTAGCGGGAGGGTCCTCGACTCCTACAATGAGCAGTTCTTC.

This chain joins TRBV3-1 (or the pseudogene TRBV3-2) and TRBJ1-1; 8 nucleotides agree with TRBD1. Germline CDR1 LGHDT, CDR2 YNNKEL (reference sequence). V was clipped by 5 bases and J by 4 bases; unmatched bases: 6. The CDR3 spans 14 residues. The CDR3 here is CASSKTGDGTEAFF. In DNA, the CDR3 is TGTGCCAGCAGCAAGACAGGGGACGGCACTGAAGCTTTCTTT.

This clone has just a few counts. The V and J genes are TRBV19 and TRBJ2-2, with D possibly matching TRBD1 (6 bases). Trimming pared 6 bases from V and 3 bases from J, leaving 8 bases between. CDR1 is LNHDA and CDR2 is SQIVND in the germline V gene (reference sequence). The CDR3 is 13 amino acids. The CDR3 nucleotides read TGTGCCAGTAGCAGGGGACACACCGGGGAGCTGTTTTTT. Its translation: CASSRGHTGELFF.

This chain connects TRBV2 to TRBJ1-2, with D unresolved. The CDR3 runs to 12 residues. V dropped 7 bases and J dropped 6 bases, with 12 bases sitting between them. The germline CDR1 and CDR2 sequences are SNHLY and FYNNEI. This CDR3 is CASTGLRDGYTF. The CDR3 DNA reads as TGTGCCAGCACCGGACTCAGAGATGGCTACACCTTC.

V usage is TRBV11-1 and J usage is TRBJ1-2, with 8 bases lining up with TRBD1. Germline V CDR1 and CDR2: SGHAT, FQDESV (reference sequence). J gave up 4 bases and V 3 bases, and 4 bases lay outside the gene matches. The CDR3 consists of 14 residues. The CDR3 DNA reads TGTGCCAGCAGCTTTACAGGGGGGCCCTATGGCTACACCTTC. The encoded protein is CASSFTGGPYGYTF.

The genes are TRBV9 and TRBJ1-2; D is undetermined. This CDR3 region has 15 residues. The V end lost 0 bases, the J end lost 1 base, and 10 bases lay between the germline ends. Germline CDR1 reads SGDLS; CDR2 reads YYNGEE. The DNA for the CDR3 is TGTGCCAGCAGCGTAGATGGGAGCGGTAACTATGGCTACACCTTC. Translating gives CASSVDGSGNYGYTF.

The CDR3 DNA reads TGTGCCAGCAGTTTAACAGGGTCCACTGAAGCTTTCTTT. Translation: CASSLTGSTEAFF. V gene TRBV12-3 or TRBV12-4 combines with J gene TRBJ1-1, with D possibly TRBD1 on 6 matching bases. The CDR3 spans 13 residues. V was cut by 2 bases and J by 4 bases, with 8 bases left in between.

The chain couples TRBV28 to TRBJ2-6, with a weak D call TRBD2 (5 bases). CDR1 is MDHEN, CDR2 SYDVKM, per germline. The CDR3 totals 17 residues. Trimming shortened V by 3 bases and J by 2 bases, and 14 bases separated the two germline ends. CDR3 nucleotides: TGTGCCAGCAGTTTGCGGGCGTTCCGTCCTGGGGCCAACGTCCTGACTTTC. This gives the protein CASSLRAFRPGANVLTF.

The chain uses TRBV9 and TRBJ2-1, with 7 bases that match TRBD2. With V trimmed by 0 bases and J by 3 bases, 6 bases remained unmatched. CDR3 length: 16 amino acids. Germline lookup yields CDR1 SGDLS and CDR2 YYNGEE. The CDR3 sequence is CASSVGGRALYNEQFF. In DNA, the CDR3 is TGTGCCAGCAGCGTAGGAGGGAGGGCCCTCTACAATGAGCAGTTCTTC.

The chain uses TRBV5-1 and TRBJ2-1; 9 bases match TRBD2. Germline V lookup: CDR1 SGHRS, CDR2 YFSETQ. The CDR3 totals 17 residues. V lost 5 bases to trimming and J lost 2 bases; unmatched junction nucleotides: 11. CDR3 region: CASSVILAGSPYNEQFF. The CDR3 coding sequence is TGCGCCAGCAGTGTTATTCTAGCGGGAAGTCCCTACAATGAGCAGTTCTTC. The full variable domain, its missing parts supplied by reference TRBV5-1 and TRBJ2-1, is KAGVTQTPRYLIKTRGQQVTLSCSPISGHRSVSWYQQTPGQGLQFLFEYFSETQRNKGNFPGRFSGRQFSNSRSEMNVSTLELGDSALYLCASSVILAGSPYNEQFFGPGTRLTVL.

The chain's CDR3 is CASSIGLAGHTGELFF. CDR3 DNA sequence: TGTGCCAGCAGCATCGGACTAGCGGGGCACACCGGGGAGCTGTTTTTT. V and J are TRBV5-4 and TRBJ2-2; 12 bases are a match to TRBD2. Per germline, CDR1 SGHNT and CDR2 YYREEE (reference sequence). J was trimmed by 3 bases and V by 4 bases; bases with no gene match: 4. The CDR3 is made up of 16 amino acids.

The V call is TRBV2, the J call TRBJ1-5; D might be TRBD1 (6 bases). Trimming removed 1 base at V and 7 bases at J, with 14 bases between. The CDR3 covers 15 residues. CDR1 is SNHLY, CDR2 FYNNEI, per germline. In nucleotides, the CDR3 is TGTGCCAGCAGTGAAGGGCAGGGGCTTGTACAGCCCCAGCATTTT. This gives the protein CASSEGQGLVQPQHF.